A single sample gave rise to the 21 T cell receptor beta chains below, sequenced in a study of blood T cell repertoires in COVID-19. Profiled with immunoSEQ multiplex PCR; TCRdb holds only in-frame clones, not every one. The sample lists hundreds of thousands of clones; around 90% were seen once. Sequences were obtained from peripheral blood. These receptors were obtained from a woman in her 30s with COVID-19, enrolled during active disease.

This chain uses TRBV28 with TRBJ1-5; the D is unclear. V was clipped by 5 bases and J by 9 bases, with 11 bases between them. The CDR3 extends over 12 amino acids. Germline V CDR1 and CDR2: MDHEN, SYDVKM. The CDR3 spells CASSPPLRPQHF. Here the CDR3 DNA reads TGTGCCAGCAGTCCCCCCCTCCGGCCCCAGCATTTT.

Comments on this clone: The identical CDR3 is also encoded by other nucleotide sequences in the sample. V gene TRBV7-9 combines with J gene TRBJ2-5; tentative D call: TRBD1 (6 bases). V lost 5 bases to trimming and J lost 2 bases, with 12 bases between them. Germline V gives CDR1 SEHNR, CDR2 FQNEAQ (reference sequence). This CDR3 is 14 amino acids long. CDR3 nucleotides: TGTGCCAGCAGCCCTGGGCAGGGGCAAGAGACCCAGTACTTC. Amino acid sequence: CASSPGQGQETQYF.

The chain couples TRBV6-6 to TRBJ2-1, with 9 positions matching TRBD1. Germline V gene sequence: CDR1 MNHNY, CDR2 SVGAGI (reference sequence). The J segment lost 1 base and the V segment lost 5 bases, leaving 3 bases of the junction unmatched. The CDR3 is 15 residues long. This CDR3 is CASSPTGGSYNEQFF. The CDR3 DNA reads as TGTGCCAGCAGTCCGACAGGGGGATCCTACAATGAGCAGTTCTTC.

The chain couples TRBV7-2 to TRBJ2-1; TRBD2 matches at 9 bases. This CDR3 is 16 amino acids long. Unmatched junction bases numbered 9, after V lost 4 bases and J lost 5 bases. Germline CDR1 and CDR2: SGHTA and FQGNSA. Here the CDR3 reads CASSYAGGSLNNEQFF. CDR3 coding DNA: TGTGCCAGCAGCTACGCGGGAGGGTCTTTGAACAATGAGCAGTTCTTC.

The chain has TRBV9 and TRBJ2-2; 13 bases align to TRBD2. From germline, CDR1 is SGDLS and CDR2 YYNGEE. J was trimmed by 4 bases and V by 0 bases; bases with no gene match: 9. There are 19 residues in the CDR3. Here the CDR3 reads CASSVGKGTSGVITGELFF. The CDR3 DNA reads TGTGCCAGCAGCGTAGGAAAAGGGACTAGCGGGGTGATCACCGGGGAGCTGTTTTTT.

This chain links TRBV11-1 with TRBJ2-2; D uncertain. The CDR3 runs 14 residues. Germline CDR1 is SGHAT and CDR2 is FQDESV (reference sequence). The V gene lost 5 bases and the J gene lost 4 bases, with 11 bases spanning the gap. CDR3 nucleotide sequence: TGTGCCAGCAGCGCCAGGTTCTTCACCGGGGAGCTGTTTTTT. It encodes CASSARFFTGELFF.

This clone appeared once. The J gene is TRBJ2-5, the V gene TRBV5-4, with TRBD2 matching 7 bases. The CDR3 is 18 residues long. Trimming at V came to 4 bases and at J to 1 base, leaving 16 bases not matched to a gene. Germline CDR1 is SGHNT and CDR2 is YYREEE (reference sequence). As DNA, the CDR3 is TGTGCCAGCAGCCGCTCAAAAGCTAGCGGAGTGAGCCAAGAGACCCAGTACTTC. It is translated as CASSRSKASGVSQETQYF.

The chain recombines TRBV28 with TRBJ2-2; 11 bases align to TRBD2. CDR1 and CDR2 from the germline V gene are MDHEN and SYDVKM. V was clipped by 3 bases and J by 1 base; unmatched bases: 7. This CDR3 is built from 18 residues. The CDR3 sequence is CASSFNQGLAVNTGELFF. The CDR3 DNA follows: TGTGCCAGCAGTTTCAATCAGGGACTAGCGGTGAACACCGGGGAGCTGTTTTTT.

This clone was counted between two and nine times. The chain has TRBV28 and TRBJ2-7; the match to TRBD1 covers 7 bases. The CDR3 spans 15 residues. Germline trimming cut 6 bases from V and 3 bases from J; bases unmatched to any gene: 11. From germline, CDR1 is MDHEN and CDR2 SYDVKM. CDR3 sequence (DNA): TGTGCCAGCAGCACGACTTCCGGGACAGTCTACGAGCAGTACTTC. Its protein product is CASSTTSGTVYEQYF.

The V call is TRBV11-3, the J call TRBJ2-7; possible D gene TRBD1, 6 bases. V shed 6 bases and J shed 2 bases, with 11 bases lying between them. CDR3 length: 13 amino acids. The germline V gene has CDR1 SGHNT and CDR2 YENEEA. The CDR3 region is CASRAGTPYEQYV. As DNA, the CDR3 is TGTGCCAGCAGAGCCGGGACACCCTACGAGCAGTACGTC.

The chain's CDR3 is CASSQEGEDNSPLHF. CDR3 nucleotides: TGCGCCAGCAGCCAAGAAGGGGAGGATAATTCACCCCTCCACTTT. The rearrangement links TRBV4-1 to TRBJ1-6; D is possibly TRBD1 (5 bases). V was cut by 0 bases and J by 5 bases, with 8 bases left in between. This CDR3 region has 15 residues. Germline-derived CDR1 and CDR2 are MGHRA and YSYEKL.

The chain employs TRBV5-1 and TRBJ1-2; D not certain. CDR3 length: 13 amino acids. The V gene lost 5 bases and the J gene lost 4 bases, with 12 bases spanning the gap. Per germline, CDR1 SGHRS and CDR2 YFSETQ. CDR3 amino acids: CASRFTAGYGYTF. The CDR3 nucleotides read TGCGCCAGCAGATTTACAGCTGGCTATGGCTACACCTTC.

V and J are TRBV28 and TRBJ2-1; TRBD1 matches 7 bases. V lost 10 bases and J lost 1; bases outside the gene matches: 7. The germline V gene has CDR1 MDHEN and CDR2 SYDVKM. This CDR3 contains 14 residues. The CDR3 nucleotides read TGTGCCACCCTGAGGGGGCGATCCTACAATGAGCAGTTCTTC. It codes for CATLRGRSYNEQFF.

The chain combines TRBV28 with TRBJ2-1; the match to TRBD2 covers 13 bases. The V and J ends lost 5 bases and 4 bases, in that order; junction bases with no gene match: 2. The CDR3 is made up of 15 amino acids. Germline lookup yields CDR1 MDHEN and CDR2 SYDVKM. CDR3 in DNA: TGTGCCAGCAGTACGGGACTAGCGGGGTACAATGAGCAGTTCTTC. As protein: CASSTGLAGYNEQFF.

This chain's CDR3 is CSVAGQGALGYTF. The CDR3 region has the DNA TGCAGCGTTGCAGGACAGGGGGCGCTTGGCTACACCTTC. This rearrangement joins TRBV29-1 to TRBJ1-2, with 11 bases that match TRBD1. Germline lookup yields CDR1 SQVTM and CDR2 ANQGSEA. The V segment lost 4 bases and the J segment 7 bases; nucleotides outside the gene matches: 5. This CDR3 spans 13 amino acids.

The chain joins TRBV5-4 to TRBJ1-1, with no clear D. The ends were cut back, 5 bases at V and 4 bases at J, with 21 bases in the middle. Germline V gives CDR1 SGHNT, CDR2 YYREEE (reference sequence). The CDR3 extends over 16 amino acids. The CDR3 DNA sequence: TGTGCCAGCAGTCCGCTCCTTCGGGGTCGCGGCACTGAAGCTTTCTTT. This gives the protein CASSPLLRGRGTEAFF.

This clone was observed once. The chain uses TRBV5-1 and TRBJ1-4; 8 nucleotides align to TRBD1. V trimming: 4 bases; J trimming: 6 bases; junction bases outside the gene matches: 8. Germline CDR1 and CDR2: SGHRS and YFSETQ. This CDR3 comprises 15 residues. This CDR3 is CASSPSGGSDEKLFF. The CDR3 DNA reads as TGCGCCAGCAGCCCTTCAGGGGGCTCGGATGAAAAACTGTTTTTT.

This clone was found once. The junction shows a germline mismatch at one end, possibly a read error. This chain links TRBV11-3 with TRBJ2-1; 10 nucleotides agree with TRBD1. The germline V gene has CDR1 SGHNT and CDR2 YENEEA. This CDR3 region has 13 residues. This chain's CDR3 is CASSARTGGGKIF. Here the CDR3 DNA reads TGTGCCAGCAGCGCCCGGACAGGGGGGGGGAAAATCTTC.

This sequence joins TRBV9 and TRBJ1-2; perhaps TRBD1 as D (5 bases). This CDR3 has 16 amino acids. Germline V CDR1 and CDR2: SGDLS, YYNGEE. Trimming shortened V by 4 bases and J by 8 bases, and 24 bases separated the two germline ends. CDR3 amino acids: CASSQTRTGGTRGYTF. The DNA for the CDR3 is TGTGCCAGCAGCCAGACCCGCACGGGGGGAACGAGGGGCTACACCTTC.

This sequence joins TRBV21-1 and TRBJ2-2; TRBD1 was called by the table and not checked on the DNA. TRBV21-1 is a pseudogene locus. CDR3 length equals 14 residues. The CDR3 DNA reads TGTGCCAGCAGCCGGGACACCAACACCGGGGAGCTGTTTTTT. This sequence encodes CASSRDTNTGELFF.

J is TRBJ2-5 and V is TRBV6-5; 7 nucleotides match TRBD1. With 7 bases clipped from V and 5 bases from J, the junction kept 7 bases outside the gene matches. This CDR3 has 13 residues. In germline, CDR1 is MNHEY, CDR2 SVGAGI. The DNA of the CDR3 is TGTGCCAGCATGGTAGGGGGCGGGGAGACCCAGTACTTC. Translating gives CASMVGGGETQYF.